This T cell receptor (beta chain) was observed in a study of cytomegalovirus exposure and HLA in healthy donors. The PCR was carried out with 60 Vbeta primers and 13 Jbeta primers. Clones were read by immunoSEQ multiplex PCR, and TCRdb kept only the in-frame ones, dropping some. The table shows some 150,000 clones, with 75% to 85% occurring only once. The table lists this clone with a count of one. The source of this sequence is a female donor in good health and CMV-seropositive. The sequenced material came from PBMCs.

CDR3 DNA sequence: TGTGCCAGCAGTGACAGTACAGGGCATGGCTACACCTTC. It is translated as CASSDSTGHGYTF. The V gene is TRBV6-5, the J gene TRBJ1-2; D possibly corresponds to TRBD1 (6 bases). Germline V gene data show CDR1 as MNHEY and CDR2 as SVGAGI. Trimming left V 5 bases short and J 6 bases short, with 13 bases between. The CDR3 is 13 residues long.